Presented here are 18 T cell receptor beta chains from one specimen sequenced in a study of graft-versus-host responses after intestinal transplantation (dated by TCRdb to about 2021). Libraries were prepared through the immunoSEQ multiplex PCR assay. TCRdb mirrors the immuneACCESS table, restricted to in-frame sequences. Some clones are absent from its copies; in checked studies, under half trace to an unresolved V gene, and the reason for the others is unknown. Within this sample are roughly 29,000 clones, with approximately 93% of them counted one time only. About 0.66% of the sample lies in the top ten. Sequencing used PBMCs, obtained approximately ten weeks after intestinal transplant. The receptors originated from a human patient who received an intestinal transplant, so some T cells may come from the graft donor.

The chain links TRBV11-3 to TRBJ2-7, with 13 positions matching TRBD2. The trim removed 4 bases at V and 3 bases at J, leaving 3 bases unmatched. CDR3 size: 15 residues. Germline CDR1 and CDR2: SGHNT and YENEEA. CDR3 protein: CASSSTSGGLYEQYF. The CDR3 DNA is TGTGCCAGCAGCTCGACTAGCGGGGGGCTCTACGAGCAGTACTTC.

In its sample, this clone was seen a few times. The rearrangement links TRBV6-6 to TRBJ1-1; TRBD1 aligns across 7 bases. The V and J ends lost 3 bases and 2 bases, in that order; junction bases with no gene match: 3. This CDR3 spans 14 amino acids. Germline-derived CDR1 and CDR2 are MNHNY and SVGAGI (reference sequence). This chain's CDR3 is CASSYPGGNTEAFF. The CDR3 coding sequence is TGTGCCAGCAGTTATCCAGGGGGTAACACTGAAGCTTTCTTT.

The CDR3 nucleotides are TGTGCCAGCAGCTTCTCTGACACAGGGGGCAACTATGGCTACACCTTC. Residues: CASSFSDTGGNYGYTF. The chain joins TRBV7-9 to TRBJ1-2; the match to TRBD1 covers 9 bases. Per germline, CDR1 SEHNR and CDR2 FQNEAQ (reference sequence). V dropped 3 bases and J dropped 2; count of bases not matched to a gene: 7. CDR3 length: 16 amino acids.

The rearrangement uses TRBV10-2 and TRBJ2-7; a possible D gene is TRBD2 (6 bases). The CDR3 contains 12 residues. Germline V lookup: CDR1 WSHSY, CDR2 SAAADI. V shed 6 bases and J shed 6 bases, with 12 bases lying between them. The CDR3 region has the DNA TGCGCCAGCAGGGGGGACTGGATCGAGCAGTACTTC. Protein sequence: CASRGDWIEQYF.

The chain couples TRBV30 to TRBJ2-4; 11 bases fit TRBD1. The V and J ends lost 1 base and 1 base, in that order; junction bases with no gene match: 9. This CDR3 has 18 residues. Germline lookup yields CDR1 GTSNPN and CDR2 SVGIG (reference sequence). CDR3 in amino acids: CAWSEGQGGWWAKNIQYF. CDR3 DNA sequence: TGTGCCTGGAGTGAGGGACAGGGGGGATGGTGGGCCAAAAACATTCAGTACTTC.

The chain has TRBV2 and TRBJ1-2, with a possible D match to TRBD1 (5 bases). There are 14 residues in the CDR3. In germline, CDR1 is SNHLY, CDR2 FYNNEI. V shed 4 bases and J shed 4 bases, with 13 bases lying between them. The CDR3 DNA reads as TGTGCCAGCAGTGTTGGGGGGGTGGCCTATGGCTACACCTTC. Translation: CASSVGGVAYGYTF. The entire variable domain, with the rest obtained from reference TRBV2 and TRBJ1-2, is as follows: EPEVTQTPSHQVTQMGQEVILRCVPISNHLYFYWYRQILGQKVEFLVSFYNNEISEKSEIFDDQFSVERPDGSNFTLKIRSTKLEDSAMYFCASSVGGVAYGYTFGSGTRLTVV.

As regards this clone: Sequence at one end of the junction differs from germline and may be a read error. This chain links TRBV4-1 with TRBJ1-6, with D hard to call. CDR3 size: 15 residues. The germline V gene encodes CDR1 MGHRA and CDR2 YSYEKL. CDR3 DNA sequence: TGCGCCAGCAGCCAAGATTTTCTGGGTGTCTCACTCCTCCACTTT. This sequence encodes CASSQDFLGVSLLHF.

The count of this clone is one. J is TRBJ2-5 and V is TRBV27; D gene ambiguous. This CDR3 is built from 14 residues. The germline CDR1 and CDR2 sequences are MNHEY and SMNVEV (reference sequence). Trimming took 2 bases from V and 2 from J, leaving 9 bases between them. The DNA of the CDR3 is TGTGCCAGCAGTTTAGTTGGCAGTCAAGAGACCCAGTACTTC. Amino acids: CASSLVGSQETQYF.

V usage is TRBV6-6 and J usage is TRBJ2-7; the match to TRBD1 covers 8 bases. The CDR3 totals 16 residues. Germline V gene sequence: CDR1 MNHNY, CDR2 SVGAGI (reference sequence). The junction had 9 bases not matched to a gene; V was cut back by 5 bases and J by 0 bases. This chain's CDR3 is CASSPGQGQLSYEQYF. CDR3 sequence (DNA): TGTGCCAGCAGTCCAGGACAGGGCCAACTCTCCTACGAGCAGTACTTC.

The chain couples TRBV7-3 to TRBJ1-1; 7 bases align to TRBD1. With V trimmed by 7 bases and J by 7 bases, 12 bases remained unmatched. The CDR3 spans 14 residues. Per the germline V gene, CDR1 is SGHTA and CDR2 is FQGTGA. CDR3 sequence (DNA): TGTGCCAGCAAAATCGGACAGGCCCCCGTTGAAGCTTTCTTT. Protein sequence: CASKIGQAPVEAFF.

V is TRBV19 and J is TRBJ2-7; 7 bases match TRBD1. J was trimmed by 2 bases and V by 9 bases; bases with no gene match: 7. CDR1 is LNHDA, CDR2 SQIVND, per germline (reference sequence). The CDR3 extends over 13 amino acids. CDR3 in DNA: TGTGCCAGCGGGCCGGGACAGACCTACGAGCAGTACTTC. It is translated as CASGPGQTYEQYF.

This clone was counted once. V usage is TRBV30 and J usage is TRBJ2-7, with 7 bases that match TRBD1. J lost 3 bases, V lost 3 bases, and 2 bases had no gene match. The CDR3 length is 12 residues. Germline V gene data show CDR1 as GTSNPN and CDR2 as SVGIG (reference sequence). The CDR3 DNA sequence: TGTGCCTGGAGCCGACAGGGCTACGAGCAGTACTTC. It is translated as CAWSRQGYEQYF.

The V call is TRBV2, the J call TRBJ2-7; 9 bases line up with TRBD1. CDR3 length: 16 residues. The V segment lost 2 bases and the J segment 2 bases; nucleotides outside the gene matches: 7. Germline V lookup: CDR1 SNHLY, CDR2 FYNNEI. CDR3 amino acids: CASSELDRGPPYEQYF. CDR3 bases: TGTGCCAGCAGTGAACTGGACAGGGGACCTCCCTACGAGCAGTACTTC.

The CDR3 sequence: CASIVGAGYEQYF. The CDR3 DNA sequence: TGTGCCAGCATAGTTGGGGCAGGCTACGAGCAGTACTTC. The chain couples TRBV6-4 to TRBJ2-7; TRBD1 is a possible D gene (5 bases). Trimming cost V 7 bases and J 3 bases, with 13 bases left between them. CDR1 is MRHNA and CDR2 is SNTAGT in the germline V gene. The CDR3 is made up of 13 amino acids.

The CDR3 region has the DNA TGCGCCAGCAGCAAACGACAGGTTTCTAATGAAAAACTGTTTTTT. Residues: CASSKRQVSNEKLFF. The V gene is TRBV10-2, the J gene TRBJ1-4; perhaps TRBD1 as D (6 bases). CDR3 length: 15 amino acids. CDR1 and CDR2 from the germline V gene are WSHSY and SAAADI. Trimming took 6 bases from V and 3 from J, leaving 14 bases between them.

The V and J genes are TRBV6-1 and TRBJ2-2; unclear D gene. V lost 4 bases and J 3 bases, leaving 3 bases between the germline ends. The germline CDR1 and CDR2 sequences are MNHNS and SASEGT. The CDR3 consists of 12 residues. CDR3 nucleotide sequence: TGTGCCAGCAGTGTTTACACCGGGGAGCTGTTTTTT. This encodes CASSVYTGELFF.

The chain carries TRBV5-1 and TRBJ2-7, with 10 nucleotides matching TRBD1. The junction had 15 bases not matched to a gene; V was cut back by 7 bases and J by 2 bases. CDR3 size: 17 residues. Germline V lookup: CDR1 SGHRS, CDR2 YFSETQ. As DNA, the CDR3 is TGCGCCAGCGCCGGGACAGGGGTTTTCAATCGCCCCTACGAGCAGTACTTC. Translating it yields CASAGTGVFNRPYEQYF.

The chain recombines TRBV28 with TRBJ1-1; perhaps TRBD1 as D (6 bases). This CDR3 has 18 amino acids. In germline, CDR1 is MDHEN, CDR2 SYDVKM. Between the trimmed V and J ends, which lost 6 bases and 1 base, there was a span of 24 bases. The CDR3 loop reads CASSPLTGHTFWNTEAFF. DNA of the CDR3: TGTGCCAGCAGCCCCCTGACGGGACACACCTTTTGGAACACTGAAGCTTTCTTT.